This TCR beta chain was identified in a study of CD8+CD57+ T cells in acquired aplastic anemia. At the level of the study: Sorted CD4+ plus CD8+ cells gave DNA averaging roughly 3.5 ug. Overall study findings and caveats: Between the patient and control groups, CD8+ Simpson's diversity did not differ significantly. Overlapping CD8+ CDR3 repertoires of patients and controls contained some 30 shared sequences.

Germline lookup yields CDR1 SGHVS and CDR2 FQNEAQ. V was pared by 2 bases and J by 3 bases, with 12 bases between. CDR3 size: 15 residues. Comments on this clonotype: Its specificity is not known.

The template for TCR beta VDJ and CDR3 sequence profiling was genomic DNA. Using its own MiXCR run on the reads, TCRdb lists one record per CDR3 protein. The sample has under 200,000 distinct CDR3 sequences, 71% seen once. Patients chosen for sequencing had shown CD8+CD57+ cell expansion by flow cytometry. Severe acquired aplastic anemia was the diagnosis recorded for all patients. Source material: sorted CD4+, CD8+, or CD8+CD57+ T cells (not recorded which) from PBMCs. V is TRBV7-8 and J is TRBJ2-3, with D perhaps TRBD2 (6 bases). The sequence derives from a human donor with aplastic anemia. The CDR3, as DNA: TGTGCCAGCAGCTTAACGACGGGAGCGACAGATACGCAGTATTTT. This gives the protein CASSLTTGATDTQYF.